This section outlines one T cell receptor beta chain sequence together with its context. Its antigen remains undetermined. Base qualities were left out, and no much larger clone turns up one base away. The data originate from a study of Graves' ophthalmopathy and Graves' hyperthyroidism (dated by TCRdb to the late 2010s). For the study in its entirety: Peripheral blood was collected before any treatment was given, at the time of initial diagnosis. To explore V-J signatures distinguishing ophthalmopathy from hyperthyroidism, a discovery set of 100 patients (roughly 42 ophthalmopathy, some 57 stable hyperthyroidism) was enrolled. The study used TCR beta repertoire signatures to distinguish Graves' ophthalmopathy from Graves' hyperthyroidism and to predict progression to ophthalmopathy. The independent validation cohort included 20 or so hyperthyroidism patients plus 17 patients who later progressed from hyperthyroidism to ophthalmopathy. After sampling, hyperthyroidism patients received methimazole starting at 30 mg daily, and ophthalmopathy patients received high-dose intravenous methylprednisolone. The roughly 94 discovery patients were randomly split 7:3 into training and test sets. In over five hyperthyroidism patients, T-cell repertoires of thyroid tissue and blood were compared. In total, 135 blood samples were TCR-sequenced: approximately 40 ophthalmopathy, some 75 hyperthyroidism and about 17 hyperthyroidism-to-ophthalmopathy patients. What the work shows at the level of the full study, not this receptor alone: No statistical method was used to set the sample size in advance, and the investigators knew which group each participant was assigned to. Most of the expanded thyroid clonotypes with a frequency above 0.001 were also detected in blood, and it was suggested that the thyroid immune response may be reflected by blood repertoires. In validation, the model predicted ophthalmopathy progression with more than 55% sensitivity and around 72% specificity; eleven to twelve predicted patients were CT-confirmed with GO in a median of roughly 6.8 months. Ophthalmopathy was separated from stable hyperthyroidism by the 13-signature model with about 88% sensitivity and about 81% specificity in cross-validation and with 80%/75% in the test set.

Ophthalmopathy patients were characterized by moderately to severely active disease, a Clinical Activity Score of at least 3, a NOSPECS grade of at least 4, and a disease duration under 3 months. Patients were excluded if they had other autoimmune diseases, uncontrolled infections, pregnancy or lactation. Diagnosis relied on clinical symptoms, serum thyroxine, TRAb, thyroid ultrasound and orbital computed tomography. PBMCs were isolated from about 10 ml of fresh peripheral blood by Ficoll-Paque density gradient centrifugation. Total RNA was extracted using Trizol reagent, and RNA quality was checked on an Agilent 2100 Bioanalyzer. For repertoire sequencing, the TCR beta CDR3 regions were amplified from RNA transcripts. HTBI primers and the Qiagen OneStep RT-PCR kit were used in a first-round RT-PCR, which was followed by a second-round multiplex PCR, size selection and purification. Sequencing of the libraries was carried out on an Illumina HiSeq2000 in paired-end mode with 100 bp reads. The authors' pipeline ran thus. SOAPnuke was used for read processing, and reads with adapters, uncalled bases, a mean Phred below 15, or no exact constant-primer or identifier match were discarded. COPE v1.2.5 was used to merge the high-quality paired reads. Each unique nucleotide sequence was treated as a clonotype, and MiTCR v1.1 was used to align the clonotypes to the IMGT TRB V, D and J references. The analysis was limited to V-J combinations with a frequency above 0.0001, which together covered roughly 99% of the repertoires. A TCR clonal expansion and chaos score per V-J combination was defined as the ratio of F50 clonal expansion to chaos observed in the TCRdist matrix. Welch's t-statistics and random forest were used to narrow the features down to around 12 V-J combinations, which were then fed into a naive Bayes classifier. The Morisita-Horn index was used to measure how similar the thyroid and blood repertoires were. The public reads were quality trimmed at Q25 with fastp and then assembled into clones with MiXCR by TCRdb, keeping productive beta chains. Under each unique CDR3 protein, matching rows form one entry showing the most common genes and DNA. TCRdb's processing, not the authors', yielded these V and J calls. Present in this sample are around 400,000 distinct CDR3 sequences, around 17% of which were seen just once. The top ten clones comprise about 1.6% of the sample.

The CDR3 covers 19 residues, taking in both the cysteine and the phenylalanine. Only the CDR3 DNA stays, 57 bases, in frame from base 1. The trim is 2 bases for V and 5 bases for J, with a gap of 27 bases between the germline ends. This receptor was identified in a woman aged 18-29 years with Graves' ophthalmopathy. Donor details come from another sample of the same person, matched by shared clones. The chain links TRBV12-3 or TRBV12-4 with TRBJ1-2, with an unclear D gene assignment. The sequencing input was peripheral blood. Read as DNA, the sequence is TGTGCCAGCAGTTTACTCAACCCTGTTACAGCTACAAGGGATTATGGCTACACCTTC. This yields the protein CASSLLNPVTATRDYGYTF.